The 18 T cell receptor beta chains below were found in one sample sequenced in a study of T cell repertoires in cytomegalovirus infection. Each CDR3 protein gets one entry after TCRdb re-called the reads with MiXCR. The table records roughly 140,000 distinct CDR3 sequences, around a quarter of them present only once. Sequencing was performed on PBMCs. Receptors were obtained from a human donor in good health (CMV status not recorded). Some clones in this sample may be carry-over from other donors' samples.

This chain uses TRBV7-9 with TRBJ1-6; 8 bases line up with TRBD1. The ends lost 4 bases at V and 2 bases at J; junction bases unmatched: 4. The CDR3 is made up of 16 amino acids. Germline values: CDR1 SEHNR, CDR2 FQNEAQ (reference sequence). CDR3 sequence: CASSSSGGAYNSPLHF. The CDR3 DNA is TGTGCCAGCAGCTCCTCAGGGGGCGCCTATAATTCACCCCTCCACTTT.

The chain couples TRBV7-2 to TRBJ2-3, with 14 bases fitting TRBD2. This CDR3 is built from 19 residues. J gave up 5 bases and V 0 bases, and 10 bases lay outside the gene matches. Germline V gene sequence: CDR1 SGHTA, CDR2 FQGNSA. The CDR3 DNA reads TGTGCCAGCAGCTTAGCGCGAAGACTAGCGGGGGGGTCCGGAGATACGCAGTATTTT. This codes for CASSLARRLAGGSGDTQYF.

The CDR3: CASSLLAGGLGANVLTF. The CDR3 region has the DNA TGTGCCAGCAGCTTACTAGCGGGGGGACTGGGGGCCAACGTCCTGACTTTC. V and J are TRBV7-6 and TRBJ2-6; 11 positions match TRBD2. The CDR3 is made up of 17 amino acids. Trimming took 2 bases from V and 4 from J; bases not matched to a gene: 4. The germline CDR1 and CDR2 sequences are SGHVS and FNYEAQ. Full variable domain (remainder filled in from reference TRBV7-6 and TRBJ2-6): GAGVSQSPRYKVTKRGQDVALRCDPISGHVSLYWYRQALGQGPEFLTYFNYEAQQDKSGLPNDRFSAERPEGSISTLTIQRTEQRDSAMYRCASSLLAGGLGANVLTFGAGSRLTVL.

This chain links TRBV2 with TRBJ2-1, with 7 bases matching TRBD2. This CDR3 contains 16 residues. Losses at the gene ends were 2 bases for V and 9 bases for J; bases not matched to a gene: 13. Germline V gene lookup returns CDR1 SNHLY and CDR2 FYNNEI. CDR3: CASSEFGRAGGGEQFF. CDR3 nucleotide sequence: TGTGCCAGCAGTGAATTTGGGAGGGCCGGTGGTGGTGAGCAGTTCTTC.

This clonotype was detected only once. The V call is TRBV28, the J call TRBJ2-5, with TRBD2 matching 7 bases. The CDR3 loop spans 16 amino acids. Unmatched junction bases numbered 15, after V lost 6 bases and J lost 5 bases. Per germline, CDR1 MDHEN and CDR2 SYDVKM. CDR3 loop: CASSHGVREAVETQYF. The DNA for the CDR3 is TGTGCCAGCAGCCATGGGGTACGGGAGGCTGTGGAGACCCAGTACTTC.

This sequence joins TRBV12-3 or TRBV12-4 and TRBJ1-4, with TRBD1 matching 7 bases. The ends lost 6 bases at V and 6 bases at J; junction bases unmatched: 10. The CDR3 contains 15 residues. The DNA of the CDR3 is TGTGCCAGCAGGACACGACAGGGAAGACATGAAAAACTGTTTTTT. Protein: CASRTRQGRHEKLFF.

This rearrangement joins TRBV12-3 or TRBV12-4 to TRBJ1-5; D is possibly TRBD1 (6 bases). The CDR3 length is 16 residues. V was pared by 6 bases and J by 0 bases, with 15 bases between. The CDR3 protein is CASSLRQVDSNQPQHF. The CDR3 nucleotides read TGTGCCAGCAGCCTCCGACAGGTTGATAGCAATCAGCCCCAGCATTTT.

This clonotype was counted between two and nine times. This chain connects TRBV7-6 to TRBJ2-1, with 11 positions matching TRBD2. CDR1 is SGHVS, CDR2 FNYEAQ, per germline. The J segment lost 6 bases and the V segment lost 5 bases, leaving 6 bases of the junction unmatched. This CDR3 contains 15 residues. In DNA form, the CDR3 reads TGTGCCAGCAGCATGACTAGCGGGACGGGCAATGAGCAGTTCTTC. Protein: CASSMTSGTGNEQFF. The full variable domain, rest sourced from reference TRBV7-6 and TRBJ2-1, is GAGVSQSPRYKVTKRGQDVALRCDPISGHVSLYWYRQALGQGPEFLTYFNYEAQQDKSGLPNDRFSAERPEGSISTLTIQRTEQRDSAMYRCASSMTSGTGNEQFFGPGTRLTVL.

The CDR3 sequence: CASSRVGGESYEQYF. CDR3 nucleotides: TGTGCCAGCAGCCGTGTGGGGGGCGAGTCCTACGAGCAGTACTTC. The chain combines TRBV3-1 with TRBJ2-7; D tentatively fits TRBD1 or TRBD2 (6 bases each). Trimming removed 4 bases from V and 1 base from J, with 14 bases in between. The CDR3 has 15 residues. CDR1 and CDR2 from the germline V gene are LGHDT and YNNKEL (reference sequence).

The chain employs TRBV18 and TRBJ1-3; D uncertain. V gave up 4 bases and J gave up 0 bases, with 10 bases separating them. The CDR3 is made up of 15 amino acids. Germline CDR1 is KGHSH and CDR2 is LQKENI. Here the CDR3 DNA reads TGTGCCAGCTCACACGGGAGCAACTCTGGAAACACCATATATTTT. This encodes CASSHGSNSGNTIYF.

This clonotype was recorded a few times. V usage is TRBV7-9 and J usage is TRBJ1-2, with D possibly TRBD1 on 5 matching bases. Deletions cut 6 bases from V and 6 bases from J, with 17 bases between. The CDR3 is made up of 14 amino acids. CDR1 is SEHNR, CDR2 FQNEAQ, per germline (reference sequence). The CDR3 loop reads CASSPEGASDGYTF. The DNA for the CDR3 is TGTGCCAGCAGTCCTGAAGGGGCCAGTGATGGCTACACCTTC.

The sample holds a few counts of this clonotype. The gene calls are TRBV6-2 or TRBV6-3 and TRBJ1-5; no clear D gene. The V gene lost 2 bases and the J gene lost 4 bases, with 9 bases spanning the gap. CDR3 size: 14 residues. Germline CDR1 and CDR2: MNHEY and SVGEGT. DNA of the CDR3: TGTGCCAGCAGTTACGCGACCGTTAATCAGCCCCAGCATTTT. Its protein product is CASSYATVNQPQHF.

This clonotype came up a few times. The gene calls are TRBV5-1 and TRBJ2-5; no firm D call. The germline CDR1 and CDR2 sequences are SGHRS and YFSETQ. Trimming took off 4 bases at V and 4 bases at J, with 11 bases between the two ends. The CDR3 is 13 amino acids. DNA of the CDR3: TGCGCCAGCAGCCGGTCCCTCGGAGAGACCCAGTACTTC. Protein sequence: CASSRSLGETQYF. The full variable domain, its missing parts supplied by reference TRBV5-1 and TRBJ2-5, is KAGVTQTPRYLIKTRGQQVTLSCSPISGHRSVSWYQQTPGQGLQFLFEYFSETQRNKGNFPGRFSGRQFSNSRSEMNVSTLELGDSALYLCASSRSLGETQYFGPGTRLLVL.

This rearrangement joins TRBV6-5 to TRBJ2-6, with TRBD1 identical over 9 bases. With 6 bases clipped from V and 1 base from J, the junction kept 16 bases outside the gene matches. Germline loops: CDR1 MNHEY, CDR2 SVGAGI. The CDR3 totals 20 residues. The CDR3 loop reads CASSALKPGQGQSGANVLTF. DNA of the CDR3: TGTGCCAGCAGCGCACTCAAACCCGGACAGGGGCAATCTGGGGCCAACGTCCTGACTTTC.

This clonotype occurred a few times. This chain uses TRBV7-8 with TRBJ2-3; 7 nucleotides line up with TRBD1. The CDR3 extends over 18 amino acids. Per germline, CDR1 SGHVS and CDR2 FQNEAQ. V lost 5 bases and J lost 1; bases outside the gene matches: 15. The chain's CDR3 is CASSPRALRGLGTDTQYF. The DNA of the CDR3 is TGTGCCAGCAGCCCCAGGGCCCTCAGGGGGTTAGGCACAGATACGCAGTATTTT.

This clonotype was found a few times. The chain couples TRBV27 to TRBJ2-1; the D call may be TRBD1 or TRBD2 (5 bases each). V lost 8 bases and J lost 4, with 24 bases in between. Germline CDR1 is MNHEY and CDR2 is SMNVEV (reference sequence). CDR3 length: 17 residues. Written as DNA, the CDR3 is TGTGCCAGCCTACCCAGGGCTAGCCGACCCTTATACAATGAGCAGTTCTTC. Amino acid sequence: CASLPRASRPLYNEQFF.

This clonotype has only a few counts. The chain recombines TRBV18 with TRBJ2-5; a possible D gene is TRBD1 (5 bases). Germline V gives CDR1 KGHSH, CDR2 LQKENI. This CDR3 is 16 amino acids long. Trimming removed 6 bases from V and 0 bases from J, with 17 bases in between. The CDR3 spells CASSHLDTWYQETQYF. The CDR3 DNA reads as TGTGCCAGCTCTCACCTGGACACTTGGTACCAAGAGACCCAGTACTTC.

This clonotype has just a few counts. At one of its ends the junction is not consistent with the germline gene, which may arise from a read error. The chain's CDR3 is CASAPGTTTNEKLFF. In nucleotides, the CDR3 is TGTGCCAGCGCACCCGGGACTACAACTAATGAAAAACTGTTTTTT. The gene calls are TRBV18 and TRBJ1-4; perhaps TRBD1 as D (5 bases). The V gene's germline CDR1 is KGHSH and CDR2 LQKENI. The CDR3 has 15 residues.